Listed below are T cell receptor beta chains from one sample, sequenced in a study of vaccination and CD4 T cells after COVID-19. Antigen specificity for these receptors is unknown. TCRdb independently ran MiXCR on the PCR reads; one entry per CDR3 protein. The table includes about 18,000 distinct CDR3 sequences, approximately 55% detected once. The sample comprised CD4+ T cells from blood, cultured in vitro. All receptors come from a human donor who had recovered from COVID-19. Both conserved end residues are part of each CDR3. D genes are given only for firm matches. Expanded clones are given a class, and other clones once, few, many or no size at all.

clone_size | cdr3_length | j_call | v_call | d_call | cdr3_aa | cdr3_nt
- | 16 | TRBJ1-1 | TRBV7-8 | - | CASSPRIHQGNTEAFF | TGTGCCAGCAGCCCCCGAATACATCAGGGAAACACTGAAGCTTTCTTT
- | 14 | TRBJ1-2 | TRBV2 | TRBD1 | CASRSTGGAYGYTF | TGTGCCAGCAGGTCGACAGGGGGTGCCTATGGCTACACCTTC
few | 14 | TRBJ1-1 | TRBV29-1 | TRBD1 | CSAARQGAGTEAFF | TGCAGCGCGGCTCGACAGGGGGCCGGGACTGAAGCTTTCTTT
few | 15 | TRBJ1-3 | TRBV7-9 | - | CASSSPGAEADTIYF | TGTGCCAGCAGCTCCCCGGGGGCTGAGGCGGACACCATATATTTT
few | 16 | TRBJ1-1 | TRBV29-1 | TRBD1 | CSVDGGQGRFYTEAFF | TGCAGCGTTGATGGGGGACAGGGTCGGTTTTACACTGAAGCTTTCTTT
- | 16 | TRBJ2-6 | TRBV20-1 | - | CSAIRDRFSGANVLTF | TGCAGTGCTATAAGGGACCGATTCTCTGGGGCCAACGTCCTGACTTTC
- | 15 | TRBJ2-7 | TRBV5-1 | TRBD2 | CASSPREGGAYEQYF | TGCGCCAGCAGCCCCCGGGAGGGGGGGGCCTACGAGCAGTACTTC
- | 13 | TRBJ1-1 | TRBV27 | - | CASGNRRNTEAFF | TGTGCCAGCGGAAACAGGAGGAACACTGAAGCTTTCTTT
- | 12 | TRBJ2-4 | TRBV6-2/TRBV6-3 | - | CASSNYENIQYF | TGTGCCAGCAGTAATTACGAAAACATTCAGTACTTC
- | 14 | TRBJ2-1 | TRBV6-2/TRBV6-3 | - | CATHPVSSYNEQFF | TGTGCCACCCATCCGGTAAGCTCCTACAATGAGCAGTTCTTC
- | 16 | TRBJ1-4 | TRBV6-5 | - | CASSYDGTVRNEKLFF | TGTGCCAGCAGTTACGATGGGACGGTGAGGAATGAAAAACTGTTTTTT
few | 13 | TRBJ2-3 | TRBV19 | TRBD2 | CASKTSGTDTQYF | TGTGCCAGTAAGACTAGCGGAACAGATACGCAGTATTTT
once | 12 | TRBJ2-1 | TRBV20-1 | - | CSAPHYYNEQFF | TGCAGTGCTCCTCACTACTACAATGAGCAGTTCTTC
- | 15 | TRBJ1-1 | TRBV12-3/TRBV12-4 | - | CASTLLSGMGTEAFF | TGTGCCAGCACCCTCTTATCGGGAATGGGCACTGAAGCTTTCTTT
- | 14 | TRBJ2-2 | TRBV7-6 | - | CASSDGRVAGELFF | TGTGCCAGCAGCGACGGCAGGGTGGCTGGGGAGCTGTTTTTT
- | 14 | TRBJ1-3 | TRBV4-2 | TRBD1 | CAGSQAGQADTIYF | TGTGCCGGCAGCCAAGCGGGACAGGCAGACACCATATATTTT
- | 15 | TRBJ1-5 | TRBV28 | - | CASSLQGGPNQPQHF | TGTGCCAGCAGTTTACAGGGTGGACCCAATCAGCCCCAGCATTTT
- | 15 | TRBJ1-6 | TRBV19 | TRBD1 | CATGGQGTGGSPLHF | TGTGCCACCGGGGGACAGGGGACCGGCGGTTCACCCCTCCACTTT
few | 13 | TRBJ1-6 | TRBV7-2 | - | CASSPALDSPLHF | TGTGCCAGCAGCCCCGCCCTCGATTCACCCCTCCACTTT
- | 16 | TRBJ2-4 | TRBV7-2 | TRBD2 | CASSFPSGKAKNIQYF | TGTGCCAGCAGCTTCCCTAGCGGGAAAGCCAAAAACATTCAGTACTTC
once | 13 | TRBJ2-3 | TRBV19 | - | CASSSYYTDTQYF | TGTGCCAGTAGCTCCTACTACACAGATACGCAGTATTTT
- | 20 | TRBJ1-5 | TRBV4-1 | TRBD1 | CASSPLGQAGRLYSNQPQHF | TGCGCCAGCAGCCCCCTTGGACAGGCCGGCCGGCTTTATAGCAATCAGCCCCAGCATTTT